The 26 T cell receptor beta chains below were found in one sample sequenced in a study of radiotherapy plus CTLA-4 blockade in lung cancer. Libraries were prepared by immunoSEQ multiplex PCR; TCRdb keeps only in-frame clonotypes and omits some of them. The data hold more than 40,000 clones, with 60% to 80% observed a single time. The source material was peripheral blood, sampled from a patient treated with radiotherapy plus ipilimumab. The receptors were sampled from a human donor with non-small cell lung cancer who had stable disease on radiotherapy plus ipilimumab.

V and J are TRBV28 and TRBJ1-2, with D possibly TRBD1 on 6 matching bases. CDR1 is MDHEN, CDR2 SYDVKM, per germline. Trimming pared 7 bases from V and 5 bases from J, leaving 17 bases between. The CDR3 contains 14 residues. This chain's CDR3 is CASKFPGAGYGYTF. The CDR3 DNA follows: TGTGCCAGCAAGTTTCCGGGGGCCGGGTATGGCTACACCTTC.

The CDR3, as DNA: TGCAGCGCATCGGTCCGGGACAGCGGGTCTGGCTACACCTTC. It is translated as CSASVRDSGSGYTF. This rearrangement joins TRBV29-1 to TRBJ1-2, with 7 bases identical to TRBD1. This CDR3 is 14 amino acids long. With 7 bases clipped from V and 7 bases from J, the junction kept 15 bases outside the gene matches. CDR1 SQVTM and CDR2 ANQGSEA come from the germline V gene.

The chain joins TRBV6-6 to TRBJ1-2; weak D call: TRBD1 (6 bases). The germline V gene has CDR1 MNHNY and CDR2 SVGAGI (reference sequence). This CDR3 is 13 amino acids long. Trimming took 3 bases from V and 6 from J, leaving 11 bases between them. Written as DNA, the CDR3 is TGTGCCAGCAGTTATCGTGACAGGCATGGCTACACCTTC. Its protein is CASSYRDRHGYTF.

The chain is built from TRBV5-4 and TRBJ1-4; D call uncertain. The CDR3 runs to 14 residues. With 4 bases removed from V and 1 base from J, the gap between germline ends came to 8 bases. In germline, CDR1 is SGHNT, CDR2 YYREEE (reference sequence). The CDR3 sequence is CASSPDGTNEKLFF. The DNA for the CDR3 is TGTGCCAGCAGCCCTGATGGAACTAATGAAAAACTGTTTTTT.

The chain uses TRBV27 and TRBJ2-3; 10 positions agree with TRBD1. Germline assignment: CDR1 MNHEY and CDR2 SMNVEV (reference sequence). This CDR3 comprises 14 residues. With 5 bases clipped from V and 8 bases from J, the junction kept 7 bases outside the gene matches. The CDR3 coding sequence is TGTGCCAGCAGTCTAAGACAGGGGGCGACTACGCAGTATTTT. Residues: CASSLRQGATTQYF.

The chain combines TRBV28 with TRBJ2-2, with D tentatively TRBD2 (6 bases). V was shortened by 5 bases and J by 0 bases, with 25 bases between the two germline ends. From germline, CDR1 is MDHEN and CDR2 SYDVKM. This CDR3 is 20 amino acids long. The CDR3 sequence is CASSPPPGTVHLANTGELFF. The DNA for the CDR3 is TGTGCCAGCAGTCCTCCCCCCGGGACTGTTCATCTTGCGAACACCGGGGAGCTGTTTTTT. Based on the CDR3 plus reference TRBV28 and TRBJ2-2, the full variable domain is DVKVTQSSRYLVKRTGEKVFLECVQDMDHENMFWYRQDPGLGLRLIYFSYDVKMKEKGDIPEGYSVSREKKERFSLILESASTNQTSMYLCASSPPPGTVHLANTGELFFGEGSRLTVL.

This clone occurred a few times. This chain connects TRBV11-3 to TRBJ2-2; D may correspond to TRBD1 or TRBD2 (5 bases each). The V gene lost 2 bases and the J gene lost 0 bases, with 10 bases spanning the gap. CDR3 length: 16 amino acids. The germline V gene encodes CDR1 SGHNT and CDR2 YENEEA. The CDR3 loop is CASSLRGVANTGELFF. CDR3 bases: TGTGCCAGCAGCTTAAGAGGGGTCGCGAACACCGGGGAGCTGTTTTTT.

The gene calls are TRBV7-9 and TRBJ1-1; D not certain. From germline, CDR1 is SEHNR and CDR2 FQNEAQ (reference sequence). The CDR3 covers 13 residues. Trimming left V 4 bases short and J 3 bases short, with 9 bases between. Here the CDR3 DNA reads TGTGCCAGCAGCTCCCTTGGGGACACTGAAGCTTTCTTT. Translated: CASSSLGDTEAFF.

The chain carries TRBV5-1 and TRBJ2-5; no reliable D call. The CDR3 is 14 residues long. CDR1 and CDR2 from the germline V gene are SGHRS and YFSETQ. V gave up 5 bases and J gave up 1 base, with 12 bases separating them. This chain's CDR3 is CASRIGVGQETQYF. The CDR3 nucleotides read TGCGCCAGCAGGATTGGTGTGGGCCAAGAGACCCAGTACTTC.

V usage is TRBV19 and J usage is TRBJ1-2; the match to TRBD1 covers 7 bases. CDR1 LNHDA and CDR2 SQIVND come from the germline V gene (reference sequence). CDR3 length: 14 residues. After removal of 5 bases from V and 8 bases from J, the junction contained 11 bases not matched to a gene. The DNA of the CDR3 is TGTGCCAGTAGTGACAGGGTGATAAGGGAGGGCTACACCTTC. It encodes CASSDRVIREGYTF.

This chain links TRBV6-9 with TRBJ1-1; D remains ambiguous. Trimming shortened V by 3 bases and J by 11 bases, and 19 bases separated the two germline ends. This CDR3 comprises 14 residues. Per the germline V gene, CDR1 is MNHGY and CDR2 is SVAAGI. The CDR3 loop reads CASSYRRTDFLAFF. CDR3 nucleotides: TGTGCCAGCAGTTACAGGCGCACGGACTTTTTGGCTTTCTTT.

J is TRBJ1-5 and V is TRBV28; 7 bases map to TRBD1. Trimming cost V 6 bases and J 5 bases; bases outside gene matches: 10. Germline CDR1 and CDR2: MDHEN and SYDVKM. The CDR3 contains 15 residues. The CDR3 DNA sequence: TGTGCCAGCAGCGCCCAGGGGGTTAAGTATCAGCCCCAGCATTTT. Translation gives CASSAQGVKYQPQHF.

This clone was recorded a few times. The rearrangement joins TRBV14 to TRBJ1-1; D is uncertain. This CDR3 contains 15 residues. The germline CDR1 and CDR2 sequences are SGHDN and FVKESK. V lost 0 bases and J lost 1, with 9 bases in between. CDR3: CASSQDFLTNTEAFF. As DNA, the CDR3 is TGTGCCAGCAGCCAAGATTTTCTTACGAACACTGAAGCTTTCTTT.

This clone was seen only a few times. The chain is built from TRBV7-9 and TRBJ1-6, with TRBD1 as a possible D gene (5 bases). Germline CDR1 SEHNR, CDR2 FQNEAQ (reference sequence). This CDR3 region has 15 residues. V lost 2 bases, J lost 6 bases, and 11 bases lay in between. The CDR3 coding sequence is TGTGCCAGCAGCTTAAAGGGGCCCTTTAATTCACCCCTCCACTTT. Encoded protein: CASSLKGPFNSPLHF.

The chain is built from TRBV18 and TRBJ1-2; 8 bases are a match to TRBD1. Losses at the gene ends were 7 bases for V and 5 bases for J; bases not matched to a gene: 6. Germline V gene data show CDR1 as KGHSH and CDR2 as LQKENI. The CDR3 is 13 residues long. CDR3 in DNA: TGTGCCAGCTTCGGACAGGGCGTATATGGCTACACCTTC. Translated, it gives CASFGQGVYGYTF.

The chain uses TRBV9 and TRBJ2-5, with D perhaps TRBD1 (5 bases). The germline V gene encodes CDR1 SGDLS and CDR2 YYNGEE. Trimming took off 4 bases at V and 2 bases at J, with 24 bases between the two ends. The CDR3 runs 18 residues. The CDR3 nucleotides are TGTGCCAGCAGCCGTCGACAGTCGCAACAATCCCAACAAGAGACCCAGTACTTC. Translation: CASSRRQSQQSQQETQYF.

A few counts support this clone. The V and J genes are TRBV6-6 and TRBJ1-3; tentatively, D is TRBD1 (6 bases). V lost 4 bases and J 4 bases, leaving 14 bases between the germline ends. The CDR3 loop spans 15 amino acids. The germline gives CDR1 MNHNY, CDR2 SVGAGI (reference sequence). The CDR3, as DNA: TGTGCCAGCAGTTTCGAACAGGGCTCCGGAAACACCATATATTTT. This codes for CASSFEQGSGNTIYF.

This clone was observed a single time. The chain is built from TRBV27 and TRBJ1-1, with D possibly being TRBD1 (5 bases). This CDR3 contains 14 residues. Germline V CDR1 and CDR2: MNHEY, SMNVEV (reference sequence). V gave up 5 bases and J gave up 0 bases, with 10 bases separating them. The CDR3 DNA follows: TGTGCCAGCAGTCAGGGTGTCATGAACACTGAAGCTTTCTTT. Its translation is CASSQGVMNTEAFF.

The chain links TRBV7-2 to TRBJ1-5; D might be TRBD1 (5 bases). Germline loops: CDR1 SGHTA, CDR2 FQGNSA. This CDR3 contains 15 residues. V was cut by 0 bases and J by 4 bases, with 10 bases left in between. This CDR3 is CASSLAGQGNQPQHF. The CDR3, as DNA: TGTGCCAGCAGCTTAGCGGGGCAGGGAAATCAGCCCCAGCATTTT. The full variable domain, its missing parts supplied by reference TRBV7-2 and TRBJ1-5, is GAGVSQSPSNKVTEKGKDVELRCDPISGHTALYWYRQSLGQGLEFLIYFQGNSAPDKSGLPSDRFSAERTGGSVSTLTIQRTQQEDSAVYLCASSLAGQGNQPQHFGDGTRLSIL.

This chain connects TRBV28 to TRBJ1-1; tentative D call: TRBD1 (5 bases). This CDR3 has 12 amino acids. Germline CDR1 is MDHEN and CDR2 is SYDVKM. The V and J ends lost 3 bases and 7 bases respectively, with 9 bases between them. The DNA for the CDR3 is TGTGCCAGCAGTTTGGGGCAGTATGAAGCTTTCTTT. It codes for CASSLGQYEAFF.

This sequence joins TRBV5-1 and TRBJ1-1, with D maybe TRBD1 (5 bases). V was trimmed by 0 bases and J by 3 bases, leaving 12 bases between them. This CDR3 contains 15 residues. Germline V gene data show CDR1 as SGHRS and CDR2 as YFSETQ. DNA for the CDR3: TGCGCCAGCAGCTTGGCCTCGGGGGTGTACACTGAAGCTTTCTTT. It is translated as CASSLASGVYTEAFF.

J is TRBJ1-2 and V is TRBV6-5; 8 bases align to TRBD1. Per the germline V gene, CDR1 is MNHEY and CDR2 is SVGAGI. The CDR3 totals 14 residues. V trimming: 7 bases; J trimming: 0 bases; junction bases outside the gene matches: 4. The CDR3 DNA sequence: TGTGCCAGCACCATGGACAGGGCTAACTATGGCTACACCTTC. It codes for CASTMDRANYGYTF.

V is TRBV30 and J is TRBJ2-3, with 10 positions matching TRBD1. V was pared by 3 bases and J by 1 base, with 4 bases of the junction left unmatched. Looked up from germline, CDR1 is GTSNPN and CDR2 is SVGIG (reference sequence). This CDR3 is 15 amino acids long. The CDR3 reads CAWSAGTGGTDTQYF. DNA for the CDR3: TGTGCCTGGAGCGCCGGGACAGGGGGCACAGATACGCAGTATTTT.

The sample holds a few counts of this clone. This chain links TRBV5-4 with TRBJ1-2; 8 nucleotides match TRBD1. From germline, CDR1 is SGHNT and CDR2 YYREEE (reference sequence). V shed 4 bases, J shed 4 bases, and the junction held 6 bases outside the gene matches. The CDR3 sequence is 14 residues long. The CDR3 sequence is CASSPSTGVYGYTF. The CDR3 coding sequence is TGTGCCAGCAGCCCGTCGACAGGGGTCTATGGCTACACCTTC.

As to this clone: Different DNA sequences within this sample yield the same CDR3. The chain couples TRBV9 to TRBJ1-1, with TRBD1 as a possible D gene (5 bases). V gave up 2 bases and J gave up 1 base, with 9 bases separating them. Germline-derived CDR1 and CDR2 are SGDLS and YYNGEE. This CDR3 has 14 residues. In DNA, the CDR3 is TGTGCCAGCAGCGTCGGGGGGTCGAACACTGAAGCTTTCTTT. It is translated as CASSVGGSNTEAFF.

This clone was seen just once. The gene calls are TRBV6-8 and TRBJ2-7; no definite D call. The CDR3 has 15 residues. Trimming took off 1 base at V and 0 bases at J, with 10 bases between the two ends. CDR1 and CDR2 from the germline V gene are MNHGY and SAAAGT. The CDR3: CASSYCSTVSYEQYF. The DNA of the CDR3 is TGTGCCAGCAGTTACTGCTCGACTGTCTCCTACGAGCAGTACTTC.